The present T cell receptor (beta chain) was sequenced within a study of response to subunit inactivated influenza vaccine. CDR3 length: 12 residues. Looked up from germline, CDR1 is DFQATT and CDR2 is SNEGSKA (reference sequence). Trimming left V 5 bases short and J 4 bases short, with 9 bases between. TCRdb analysed the RT-PCR reads with MiXCR anew, one entry per CDR3 protein. The repertoire holds 540,000 or so distinct CDR3 sequences, with 10% to 15% as singletons. The chain is built from TRBV20-1 and TRBJ2-1; no reliable D call. This sequence was found in a man in his fifties who received an inactivated influenza vaccine. This material consisted of PBMCs from blood, taken about 40 days after vaccination. CDR3 residues: CSARRTYNEQFF. CDR3 bases: TGCAGTGCTCGCCGGACGTACAATGAGCAGTTCTTC.